One and the same sample provided the 21 T cell receptor beta chains below, sequenced in a study of blood T cell repertoires in COVID-19. TCRdb keeps only in-frame clones here, not all; method: immunoSEQ multiplex PCR. The sample holds 88,000 or so clones, over 85% seen once. Sample: peripheral blood. The origin of the receptors is a middle-aged man with acute or convalescent COVID-19.

The CDR3 spells CASSLRQNIQYF. DNA of the CDR3: TGTGCCAGCAGCCTCCGACAGAACATTCAGTACTTC. V and J are TRBV5-8 and TRBJ2-4, with D perhaps TRBD1 (5 bases). Trimming stripped 4 bases from V and 7 bases from J, with 9 bases between. CDR3 length: 12 amino acids. Germline-derived CDR1 and CDR2 are SGHTS and YDEGEE.

This chain links TRBV7-9 with TRBJ2-2; 7 bases are a match to TRBD1. Germline assignment: CDR1 SEHNR and CDR2 FQNEAQ (reference sequence). The junction had 0 bases not matched to a gene; V was cut back by 2 bases and J by 6 bases. The CDR3 loop spans 13 amino acids. The CDR3 here is CASSLQGAGELFF. The CDR3 DNA is TGTGCCAGCAGCTTACAGGGGGCCGGGGAGCTGTTTTTT.

The rearrangement joins TRBV19 to TRBJ1-2, with a weak D call TRBD1 (6 bases). CDR1 is LNHDA and CDR2 is SQIVND in the germline V gene (reference sequence). This CDR3 has 15 amino acids. V was cut by 3 bases and J by 0 bases, with 11 bases left in between. CDR3 nucleotides: TGTGCCAGTAGTATGGGGGCGAGCCCTAACTATGGCTACACCTTC. Protein product: CASSMGASPNYGYTF.

This clone occurred a few times. The chain recombines TRBV27 with TRBJ2-7, with 11 positions matching TRBD2. CDR1 is MNHEY and CDR2 is SMNVEV in the germline V gene (reference sequence). Trimming took 6 bases from V and 0 from J; bases not matched to a gene: 7. This CDR3 region has 16 residues. The CDR3 is CASSPPGLAGSYEQYF. Written as DNA, the CDR3 is TGTGCCAGCAGCCCCCCCGGACTAGCGGGCTCCTACGAGCAGTACTTC.

This chain links TRBV6-2 or TRBV6-3 with TRBJ2-2; a possible D gene is TRBD1 (6 bases). Trimming removed 5 bases at V and 8 bases at J, with 9 bases between. The length of the CDR3 is 12 residues. The germline gives CDR1 MNHEY, CDR2 SVGEGT. CDR3 in DNA: TGTGCCAGCAGTGGGGACATAGGGGAGCTGTTTTTT. It encodes CASSGDIGELFF.

This clone appeared once. V gene TRBV7-7 combines with J gene TRBJ2-2, with D perhaps matching TRBD1 (6 bases). Germline V CDR1 and CDR2: SSHAT, FNYEAQ (reference sequence). Trimming took 5 bases from V and 5 from J, leaving 9 bases between them. This CDR3 has 13 amino acids. Written as DNA, the CDR3 is TGTGCCAGCAGCGTTCAGGGGACCGGGGAGCTGTTTTTT. Translated, it gives CASSVQGTGELFF.

V usage is TRBV7-6 and J usage is TRBJ2-7; 7 nucleotides align to TRBD1. V was pared by 5 bases and J by 9 bases, with 7 bases of the junction left unmatched. CDR3 length equals 12 residues. Germline V CDR1 and CDR2: SGHVS, FNYEAQ. The CDR3 sequence is CASSPGGCLQYV. As DNA, the CDR3 is TGTGCCAGCAGCCCAGGGGGATGTCTGCAGTACGTC.

This clone came up once. In nucleotides, the CDR3 is TGTGCCAGCAGTACAGACAGGGAAGGCGAGCAGTACGTC. Translating gives CASSTDREGEQYV. V usage is TRBV6-1 and J usage is TRBJ2-7, with 7 positions matching TRBD1. In germline, CDR1 is MNHNS, CDR2 SASEGT. V was pared by 5 bases and J by 6 bases, with 7 bases of the junction left unmatched. This CDR3 is 13 amino acids long.

This sequence joins TRBV10-3 and TRBJ2-7; 11 bases are a match to TRBD2. V shed 2 bases and J 4 bases; nucleotides not matched to a gene: 16. The CDR3 sequence is 19 residues long. Germline V lookup: CDR1 ENHRY, CDR2 SYGVKD. In DNA form, the CDR3 reads TGTGCCATCAGTGAGCACCCCGGAACTAGCGGGAGAGTCCCTTACGAGCAGTACTTC. Its protein is CAISEHPGTSGRVPYEQYF.

This chain links TRBV4-2 with TRBJ2-2; 8 positions agree with TRBD2. The CDR3 sequence is 16 residues long. Germline V CDR1 and CDR2: LGHNA, YNFKEQ. Losses at the gene ends were 3 bases for V and 6 bases for J; bases not matched to a gene: 9. This CDR3 reads CASSHWGLAGAGELFF. CDR3 DNA: TGTGCCAGCAGCCACTGGGGGCTAGCGGGTGCCGGGGAGCTGTTTTTT.

This clone has just a few counts. The chain is built from TRBV29-1 and TRBJ1-2; D possibly corresponds to TRBD1 (5 bases). CDR3 size: 13 residues. The germline V gene encodes CDR1 SQVTM and CDR2 ANQGSEA. V was clipped by 3 bases and J by 7 bases, with 15 bases between them. The DNA for the CDR3 is TGCAGCGTTGATGGGGCAGGGATGGGTGGCTACACCTTC. This translates into CSVDGAGMGGYTF.

This clone was seen once. The V call is TRBV19, the J call TRBJ1-5; D not certain. The germline gives CDR1 LNHDA, CDR2 SQIVND (reference sequence). The CDR3 is 13 residues long. Trimming pared 2 bases from V and 9 bases from J, leaving 11 bases between. CDR3 amino acids: CASSIPDLRPQHF. CDR3 coding DNA: TGTGCCAGTAGTATACCAGACTTAAGGCCCCAGCATTTT.

The chain employs TRBV5-1 and TRBJ1-1, with D perhaps TRBD1 (6 bases). Germline V lookup: CDR1 SGHRS, CDR2 YFSETQ. This CDR3 region has 14 residues. The germline V and J ends were trimmed by 4 bases and 0 bases, with 10 bases remaining between them. The CDR3 protein is CASSLRQVNTEAFF. The CDR3 DNA follows: TGCGCCAGCAGCCTACGACAGGTGAACACTGAAGCTTTCTTT.

The chain has TRBV4-3 and TRBJ1-4, with 10 bases fitting TRBD1. The CDR3 has 14 residues. Germline CDR1 LGHNA, CDR2 YSLEER. J was trimmed by 7 bases and V by 4 bases; bases with no gene match: 3. The CDR3 sequence is CASSRGQGIEKLFF. The CDR3 DNA is TGCGCCAGCAGCCGGGGACAGGGGATTGAAAAACTGTTTTTT.

The chain combines TRBV5-8 with TRBJ1-2; D is possibly TRBD1 (6 bases). Germline V lookup: CDR1 SGHTS, CDR2 YDEGEE. The CDR3 consists of 15 residues. Trimming left V 4 bases short and J 8 bases short, with 21 bases between. The CDR3 DNA sequence: TGTGCCAGCAGCGTGAGGTTCGGACAGCCAAGAGGCTACACCTTC. As protein: CASSVRFGQPRGYTF.

This chain joins TRBV9 and TRBJ2-1; 9 nucleotides line up with TRBD2. Looked up from germline, CDR1 is SGDLS and CDR2 is YYNGEE. There are 15 residues in the CDR3. The ends lost 4 bases at V and 8 bases at J; junction bases unmatched: 10. The CDR3 loop is CASSYLAGVKDEQFF. The CDR3 nucleotides read TGTGCCAGCAGCTACTTAGCGGGAGTGAAGGATGAGCAGTTCTTC. The whole variable domain, remainder taken from reference TRBV9 and TRBJ2-1, is DSGVTQTPKHLITATGQRVTLRCSPRSGDLSVYWYQQSLDQGLQFLIQYYNGEERAKGNILERFSAQQFPDLHSELNLSSLELGDSALYFCASSYLAGVKDEQFFGPGTRLTVL.

This clone is a singleton in its sample. This chain links TRBV7-2 with TRBJ1-2, with 9 bases lining up with TRBD1. There are 13 residues in the CDR3. Per germline, CDR1 SGHTA and CDR2 FQGNSA. The J segment lost 6 bases and the V segment lost 5 bases, leaving 4 bases of the junction unmatched. The CDR3: CASSEGQGNGYTF. The CDR3, as DNA: TGTGCCAGCAGCGAGGGACAGGGCAATGGCTACACCTTC.

The chain is built from TRBV28 and TRBJ2-7, with D perhaps matching TRBD2 (6 bases). V lost 6 bases and J 3 bases, leaving 18 bases between the germline ends. This CDR3 has 15 residues. From germline, CDR1 is MDHEN and CDR2 SYDVKM. CDR3 sequence: CASSSLRQGGYEQYF. CDR3 bases: TGTGCCAGCAGCTCCTTGAGGCAGGGAGGCTACGAGCAGTACTTC.

The rearrangement uses TRBV27 and TRBJ2-5; TRBD2 aligns across 11 bases. V lost 5 bases, J lost 5 bases, and 4 bases stayed unmatched. The germline V gene has CDR1 MNHEY and CDR2 SMNVEV (reference sequence). The CDR3 covers 14 residues. CDR3 nucleotide sequence: TGTGCCAGCAGTCCCGGACTAGCGGGCGAGACCCAGTACTTC. Protein: CASSPGLAGETQYF.

The V call is TRBV7-2, the J call TRBJ2-1; D ambiguous. CDR3 length equals 13 residues. Germline V gene data show CDR1 as SGHTA and CDR2 as FQGNSA. The germline V and J ends were trimmed by 0 bases and 5 bases, with 5 bases remaining between them. CDR3 bases: TGTGCCAGCAGCTTAGCAATCAACAATGAGCAGTTCTTC. It specifies CASSLAINNEQFF. The full variable domain, rest sourced from reference TRBV7-2 and TRBJ2-1, is GAGVSQSPSNKVTEKGKDVELRCDPISGHTALYWYRQSLGQGLEFLIYFQGNSAPDKSGLPSDRFSAERTGGSVSTLTIQRTQQEDSAVYLCASSLAINNEQFFGPGTRLTVL.

The chain employs TRBV12-3 or TRBV12-4 and TRBJ2-2, with D possibly being TRBD1 (6 bases). The CDR3 is 13 amino acids. V lost 7 bases to trimming and J lost 4 bases, with 10 bases between them. CDR3 region: CASKGRGTGELFF. The CDR3 nucleotides read TGTGCCAGCAAGGGCAGGGGCACCGGGGAGCTGTTTTTT.